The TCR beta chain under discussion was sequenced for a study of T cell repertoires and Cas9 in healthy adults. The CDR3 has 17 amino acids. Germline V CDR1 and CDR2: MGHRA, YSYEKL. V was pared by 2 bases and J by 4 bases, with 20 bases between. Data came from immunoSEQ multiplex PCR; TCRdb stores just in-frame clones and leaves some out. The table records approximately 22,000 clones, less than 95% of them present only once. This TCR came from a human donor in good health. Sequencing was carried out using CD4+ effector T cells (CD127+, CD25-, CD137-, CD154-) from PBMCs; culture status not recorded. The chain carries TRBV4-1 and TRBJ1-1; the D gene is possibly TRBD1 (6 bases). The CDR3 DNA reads TGCGCCAGCAGCCAATATACAGGGTACGGGAAAATCACTGAAGCTTTCTTT. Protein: CASSQYTGYGKITEAFF.